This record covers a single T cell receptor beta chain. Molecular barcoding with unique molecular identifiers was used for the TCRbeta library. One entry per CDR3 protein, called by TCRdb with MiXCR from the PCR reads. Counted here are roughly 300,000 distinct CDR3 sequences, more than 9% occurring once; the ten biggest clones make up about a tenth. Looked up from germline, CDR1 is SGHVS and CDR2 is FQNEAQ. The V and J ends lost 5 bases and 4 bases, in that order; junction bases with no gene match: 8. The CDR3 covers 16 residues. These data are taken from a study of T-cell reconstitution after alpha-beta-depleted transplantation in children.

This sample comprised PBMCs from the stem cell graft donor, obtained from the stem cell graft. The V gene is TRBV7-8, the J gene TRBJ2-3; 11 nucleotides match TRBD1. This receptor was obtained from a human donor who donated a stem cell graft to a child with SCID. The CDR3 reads CASSPGTGGRSDTQYF. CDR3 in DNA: TGTGCCAGCAGCCCCGGGACAGGGGGACGCTCAGATACGCAGTATTTT.